This T cell receptor beta chain originates from a study of cytomegalovirus exposure and HLA in healthy donors. Study overall: Earlier work reported approximately 100 million unique TCR beta sequences from 170 million or so T cells.

PCR amplification relied on 60 Vbeta primers (plus 13 Jbeta primers). This table comes from immunoSEQ multiplex PCR, and its TCRdb copy is limited to in-frame clones, with some not included. The sample contains under 150,000 clones, around four fifths of which appear only once. This clone was detected a few times. Its antigen is still unknown. The CDR3 consists of 15 residues. Trimming took off 0 bases at V and 4 bases at J, with 12 bases between the two ends. CDR1 is LNHNV, CDR2 YYDKDF, per germline (reference sequence). Overall study findings and caveats: Likely technical artifact: a cluster of highly shared sequence variants. As a later analysis showed, a missense DCLRE1C variant was linked to trimming of TCR beta V- and J-genes.

The material sequenced was PBMCs. The genes are TRBV15 and TRBJ1-1, with D uncertain. This TCR derives from a boy aged 2-9 years in good health and CMV-seronegative. CDR3 in DNA: TGTGCCACCAGCAGAGATTTGCCGGGAAGCACTGAAGCTTTCTTT. It is translated as CATSRDLPGSTEAFF.